This T cell receptor beta chain was captured by sequencing in a study of regulatory T cells in long-lasting Graves disease. The TCR beta library used iRepertoire HTBI primers with Arm-PCR amplification of CDR3. TCRdb ran MiXCR on the multiplex PCR reads and lists one entry per CDR3 protein. Of approximately 360,000 distinct CDR3 sequences detected, about 23% appear once; the ten largest clones hold less than 30%. The V gene lost 4 bases and the J gene lost 3 bases, with 13 bases spanning the gap. The CDR3 has 15 residues. Germline values: CDR1 SGHRS, CDR2 YFSETQ. Of note for this clonotype: Antigen: not known.

Time point indicated: persistent/refractory GD, antithyroid drugs over 5 years with positive TRAb. The TCR library was made from RNA that had been extracted from PBMCs in TRIzol. Broader study findings: Under persistent disease, TRBV28, TRBJ1-2 and TRBJ2-5 were used preferentially.

This sequence originates from a woman between 40 and 55 years old with Graves disease. The chain is built from TRBV5-1 and TRBJ2-2; D is unclear. Sequenced here: peripheral blood mononuclear cells (PBMCs), sampled when the disease was refractory, from a patient treated with antithyroid drugs. The CDR3 protein is CASSPSRADTGELFF. In DNA form, the CDR3 reads TGCGCCAGCAGCCCCTCTCGCGCGGACACCGGGGAGCTGTTTTTT.